This T cell receptor beta chain was sequenced in a study of blood T cells in healthy people across ages. Next came a second PCR, run for about 7 to 12 cycles, which used a sample-barcoded 5' primer along with a J-beta primer mix. TCRdb re-called the 5' RACE reads with MiXCR, one entry per CDR3 protein. The sample has about 760,000 distinct CDR3 sequences; roughly three fifths are singletons. Trimming shortened V by 0 bases and J by 1 base, and 5 bases separated the two germline ends. The germline gives CDR1 LGHDT, CDR2 YNNKEL (reference sequence). The CDR3 sequence is 14 residues long. The sequencing input was blood. The V and J genes are TRBV3-1 and TRBJ2-3; no clear D gene. The source of this sequence is a man aged 35 to 55 in good health. The CDR3 DNA is TGTGCCAGCAGCCAAGACATAGGCACAGATACGCAGTATTTT. Its protein product is CASSQDIGTDTQYF.